This TCR beta chain was profiled in a study of blood T cell repertoires in COVID-19. Study-wide context: Sites in the United States, Italy and Spain provided acute and convalescent COVID-19 samples. PBMCs, B-cell-depleted T cells, or T cells provided the cDNA or gDNA that made up the material.

Under the authors' procedure: Amplification with reference gene primers provided the estimates of nucleated cell counts. Some clones are missing from TCRdb's copy, which holds only in-frame ones; the method was immunoSEQ multiplex PCR. The D gene and trimming were derived from the DNA, and the V and J assignments and clone size from that table. The sample holds under 300,000 clones, around 82% seen once. The clonotype originates from a woman aged 45 to 65 who had recovered from COVID-19. The sequencing sample was made of peripheral blood.

CDR3 bases: TGCGCCTCTAGGGACAGGGATACGGCCGGGGAGCTGTTTTTT. The encoded protein is CASRDRDTAGELFF. V is TRBV4-3 and J is TRBJ2-2; 9 nucleotides line up with TRBD1. CDR3 size: 14 residues. The trim removed 11 bases at V and 6 bases at J, leaving 10 bases unmatched. Looked up from germline, CDR1 is LGHNA and CDR2 is YSLEER.